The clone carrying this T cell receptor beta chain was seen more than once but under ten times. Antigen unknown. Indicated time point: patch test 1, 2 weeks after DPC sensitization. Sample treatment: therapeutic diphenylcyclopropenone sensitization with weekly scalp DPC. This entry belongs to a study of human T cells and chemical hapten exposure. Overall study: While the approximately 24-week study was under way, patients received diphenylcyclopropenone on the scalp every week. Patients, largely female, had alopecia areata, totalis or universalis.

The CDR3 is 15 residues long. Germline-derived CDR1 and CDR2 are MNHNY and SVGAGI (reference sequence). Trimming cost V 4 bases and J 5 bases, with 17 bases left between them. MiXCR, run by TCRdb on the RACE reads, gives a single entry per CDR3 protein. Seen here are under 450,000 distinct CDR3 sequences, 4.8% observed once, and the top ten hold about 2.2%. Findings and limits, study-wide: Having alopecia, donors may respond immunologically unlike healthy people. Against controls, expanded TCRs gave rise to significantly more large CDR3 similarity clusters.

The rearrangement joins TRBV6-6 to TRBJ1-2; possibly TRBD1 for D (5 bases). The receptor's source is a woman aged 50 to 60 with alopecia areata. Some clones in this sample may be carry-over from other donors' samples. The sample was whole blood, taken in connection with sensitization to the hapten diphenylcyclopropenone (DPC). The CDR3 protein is CASSFDSSGGYGYTF. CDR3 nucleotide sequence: TGTGCCAGCAGTTTCGACAGCTCCGGGGGATATGGCTACACCTTC.